The 21 T cell receptor beta chains reported below all come from one sample, sequenced in a study of T cells after yellow fever vaccination. TCRdb analysed the 5' RACE reads with MiXCR anew, one entry per CDR3 protein. The sample holds under 30,000 distinct CDR3 sequences; more than 5% are singletons and the top ten take just over 40%. The material was CD8+ T cells sorted from PBMCs, obtained 10 days after the yellow fever booster vaccination. The receptor set was obtained from a young man who received the YFV17D yellow fever vaccine.

The sample holds many counts of this clonotype. V gene TRBV20-1 combines with J gene TRBJ2-1, with D perhaps matching TRBD1 or TRBD2 (5 bases each). Germline V gene lookup returns CDR1 DFQATT and CDR2 SNEGSKA (reference sequence). The CDR3 contains 15 residues. Between the trimmed V and J ends, which lost 4 bases and 2 bases, there was a span of 15 bases. As DNA, the CDR3 is TGCAGTGCTAATCATCCCGGGGCTACCTACAATGAGCAGTTCTTC. Its protein product is CSANHPGATYNEQFF.

This clonotype was observed a handful of times. The chain employs TRBV27 and TRBJ2-1, with D perhaps TRBD1 (6 bases). The CDR3 is made up of 15 amino acids. CDR1 is MNHEY, CDR2 SMNVEV, per germline (reference sequence). Trimming stripped 5 bases from V and 6 bases from J, with 17 bases between. The CDR3: CASSPGAGVLNEQFF. DNA of the CDR3: TGTGCCAGCAGTCCTGGCGCAGGGGTCCTCAATGAGCAGTTCTTC.

The sample holds many counts of this clonotype. The rearrangement joins TRBV7-6 to TRBJ2-7; D unresolved. Germline CDR1 SGHVS, CDR2 FNYEAQ. V dropped 5 bases and J dropped 0 bases, with 14 bases sitting between them. The CDR3 is 15 residues long. CDR3 loop: CASSPQAEGSYEQYF. In nucleotides, the CDR3 is TGTGCCAGCAGCCCTCAAGCAGAAGGCTCCTACGAGCAGTACTTC.

This clonotype was counted at least ten times. The genes are TRBV7-8 and TRBJ1-1, with D tentatively TRBD1 (6 bases). Between the trimmed V and J ends, which lost 5 bases and 5 bases, there was a span of 15 bases. The CDR3 has 14 residues. The germline gives CDR1 SGHVS, CDR2 FQNEAQ. The CDR3 DNA sequence: TGTGCCAGCAGCCCTTGGACAGACTTGACTGAAGCTTTCTTT. Translating it yields CASSPWTDLTEAFF.

This clonotype was found a few times. This chain joins TRBV9 and TRBJ1-1, with TRBD1 matching 7 bases. V lost 4 bases, J lost 9 bases, and 6 bases stayed unmatched. CDR1 and CDR2 (germline): SGDLS, YYNGEE. The CDR3 runs to 12 residues. CDR3 amino acids: CASSSNRGKAFF. DNA of the CDR3: TGTGCCAGCAGCTCCAACAGGGGAAAAGCTTTCTTT.

This clonotype was observed at least ten times. This chain uses TRBV27 with TRBJ2-7; TRBD1 matches at 8 bases. The ends lost 2 bases at V and 2 bases at J; junction bases unmatched: 2. Germline CDR1 reads MNHEY; CDR2 reads SMNVEV (reference sequence). This CDR3 has 14 amino acids. CDR3 residues: CASSLGTGPYEQYF. CDR3 coding DNA: TGTGCCAGCAGTTTAGGGACAGGTCCCTACGAGCAGTACTTC.

This clonotype has at least ten counts. This chain uses TRBV19 with TRBJ2-1, with D possibly being TRBD2 (5 bases). CDR1 and CDR2 from the germline V gene are LNHDA and SQIVND (reference sequence). With 3 bases removed from V and 8 bases from J, the gap between germline ends came to 14 bases. The CDR3 loop spans 14 amino acids. The CDR3 protein is CASSISSSFDEQFF. The CDR3 DNA is TGTGCCAGTAGTATCTCCTCTAGCTTCGATGAGCAGTTCTTC.

This clonotype was detected many times. The chain combines TRBV25-1 with TRBJ2-7; possible D gene TRBD2, 5 bases. V lost 8 bases to trimming and J lost 4 bases, with 6 bases between them. CDR1 is MGHDK and CDR2 is SYGVNS in the germline V gene. CDR3 length equals 10 residues. The DNA of the CDR3 is TGTGCCAGCGGGAGTTACGAGCAGTACTTC. Amino acid sequence: CASGSYEQYF.

This clonotype was observed many times. This sequence joins TRBV5-6 and TRBJ1-1; TRBD1 agrees at 8 bases. Germline V gene sequence: CDR1 SGHDT, CDR2 YYEEEE. The CDR3 extends over 17 amino acids. V was pared by 3 bases and J by 4 bases, with 14 bases of the junction left unmatched. CDR3 bases: TGTGCCAGCAGCTGGCGGACAGGGAATTTACGGATCACTGAAGCTTTCTTT. It encodes CASSWRTGNLRITEAFF. The full variable domain, its missing parts supplied by reference TRBV5-6 and TRBJ1-1, is DAGVTQSPTHLIKTRGQQVTLRCSPKSGHDTVSWYQQALGQGPQFIFQYYEEEERQRGNFPDRFSGHQFPNYSSELNVNALLLGDSALYLCASSWRTGNLRITEAFFGQGTRLTVV.

The chain joins TRBV7-9 to TRBJ2-7; D unresolved. CDR1 is SEHNR and CDR2 is FQNEAQ in the germline V gene (reference sequence). Trimming pared 2 bases from V and 6 bases from J, leaving 11 bases between. The CDR3 spans 13 residues. The DNA of the CDR3 is TGTGCCAGCAGCTTAAGCCTCTCTATCGAGCAGTACTTC. As protein: CASSLSLSIEQYF.

Ten or more counts support this clonotype. V and J are TRBV11-2 and TRBJ1-5; the D is unclear. CDR1 and CDR2 from the germline V gene are SGHAT and FQNNGV. The V end was cut by 1 base, the J end by 12 bases, with 16 bases between. The CDR3 is 14 residues long. The CDR3 DNA reads as TGTGCCAGCAGCTTAGGGGGTAGGGCAAATGTCCAGCATTTT. This encodes CASSLGGRANVQHF. Complete variable domain (other parts from reference TRBV11-2 and TRBJ1-5): EAGVAQSPRYKIIEKRQSVAFWCNPISGHATLYWYQQILGQGPKLLIQFQNNGVVDDSQLPKDRFSAERLKGVDSTLKIQPAKLEDSAVYLCASSLGGRANVQHFGDGTRLSIL.

This clonotype was detected many times. The CDR3 protein is CASSQEDGPSGVETQYF. CDR3 coding DNA: TGCGCCAGCAGCCAAGAAGATGGCCCCTCGGGGGTAGAGACCCAGTACTTC. The V gene is TRBV4-3, the J gene TRBJ2-5; a possible D gene is TRBD2 (6 bases). This CDR3 is 17 amino acids long. Looked up from germline, CDR1 is LGHNA and CDR2 is YSLEER. With 0 bases removed from V and 4 bases from J, the gap between germline ends came to 18 bases.

This clonotype was found many times. This chain links TRBV6-5 with TRBJ2-5, with 11 nucleotides matching TRBD2. Germline V CDR1 and CDR2: MNHEY, SVGAGI. The CDR3 loop spans 14 amino acids. The V segment lost 8 bases and the J segment 3 bases; nucleotides outside the gene matches: 5. The DNA of the CDR3 is TGTGCCAGCCTAGCGGGAGGAGGAGAAGAGACCCAGTACTTC. As protein: CASLAGGGEETQYF.

This clonotype was found many times. The V and J genes are TRBV2 and TRBJ2-2, with 7 bases matching TRBD2. The V gene's germline CDR1 is SNHLY and CDR2 FYNNEI. After removal of 9 bases from V and 5 bases from J, the junction contained 18 bases not matched to a gene. The CDR3 is 17 residues long. Here the CDR3 reads CASEGSTTTRETGELFF. In nucleotides, the CDR3 is TGTGCCAGTGAGGGAAGTACAACCACGCGGGAGACCGGGGAGCTGTTTTTT. The full variable domain, its missing parts supplied by reference TRBV2 and TRBJ2-2, is EPEVTQTPSHQVTQMGQEVILRCVPISNHLYFYWYRQILGQKVEFLVSFYNNEISEKSEIFDDQFSVERPDGSNFTLKIRSTKLEDSAMYFCASEGSTTTRETGELFFGEGSRLTVL.

This clonotype was seen ten or more times. The V call is TRBV29-1, the J call TRBJ2-2; tentative D call: TRBD1 (6 bases). From germline, CDR1 is SQVTM and CDR2 ANQGSEA. The CDR3 is made up of 12 amino acids. V dropped 6 bases and J dropped 4 bases, with 9 bases sitting between them. The CDR3 region is CSVGQGTGELFF. The CDR3, as DNA: TGCAGCGTGGGACAAGGCACCGGGGAGCTGTTTTTT.

This clonotype was seen many times. The rearrangement uses TRBV30 and TRBJ2-7; the match to TRBD2 covers 9 bases. Germline V lookup: CDR1 GTSNPN, CDR2 SVGIG (reference sequence). Trimming at V came to 4 bases and at J to 6 bases, leaving 10 bases not matched to a gene. CDR3 length: 14 amino acids. The DNA for the CDR3 is TGTGCCTGGACCTCTGTGCTAGCGGGAATCGAGCAGTACTTC. Its translation is CAWTSVLAGIEQYF.

The sample holds many counts of this clonotype. This chain uses TRBV20-1 with TRBJ1-2, with TRBD1 matching 7 bases. CDR1 is DFQATT and CDR2 is SNEGSKA in the germline V gene (reference sequence). CDR3 size: 16 residues. The J segment lost 2 bases and the V segment lost 0 bases, leaving 9 bases of the junction unmatched. The CDR3 nucleotides read TGCAGTGCTAGAGATCTCGTGGGACAGCTAAACTATGGCTACACCTTC. Translation gives CSARDLVGQLNYGYTF.

This clonotype showed up many times. The chain employs TRBV9 and TRBJ2-5; D call uncertain. The ends were cut back, 6 bases at V and 3 bases at J, with 12 bases in the middle. The CDR3 is 13 residues long. Germline CDR1 is SGDLS and CDR2 is YYNGEE. The CDR3 sequence: CASTPDREETQYF. CDR3 bases: TGTGCCAGCACCCCCGACCGGGAAGAGACCCAGTACTTC.

This clonotype was recorded at least ten times. The V gene is TRBV12-5, the J gene TRBJ2-2; 13 bases are shared with TRBD2. V gave up 4 bases and J gave up 5 bases; unmatched junction bases: 7. CDR3 length: 17 residues. Germline-derived CDR1 and CDR2 are LGHNT and FRNRAP. The CDR3 DNA reads as TGTGCTAGTGGTTGGGGGACTAGCGGGAATCCGACCGGGGAGCTGTTTTTT. As protein: CASGWGTSGNPTGELFF. The full variable domain, rest sourced from reference TRBV12-5 and TRBJ2-2, is DARVTQTPRHKVTEMGQEVTMRCQPILGHNTVFWYRQTMMQGLELLAYFRNRAPLDDSGMPKDRFSAEMPDATLATLKIQPSEPRDSAVYFCASGWGTSGNPTGELFFGEGSRLTVL.

This clonotype was seen many times. The CDR3 protein is CASSYPVALKHTDTQYF. CDR3 sequence (DNA): TGTGCCAGCAGCTACCCCGTGGCTCTCAAACACACAGATACGCAGTATTTT. The rearrangement links TRBV7-9 to TRBJ2-3; D ambiguous. Deletions cut 4 bases from V and 2 bases from J, with 19 bases between. There are 17 residues in the CDR3. The germline V gene has CDR1 SEHNR and CDR2 FQNEAQ (reference sequence). The full variable domain, in which reference TRBV7-9 and TRBJ2-3 provide the parts outside the CDR3, is DTGVSQNPRHKITKRGQNVTFRCDPISEHNRLYWYRQTLGQGPEFLTYFQNEAQLEKSRLLSDRFSAERPKGSFSTLEIQRTEQGDSAMYLCASSYPVALKHTDTQYFGPGTRLTVL.

This clonotype was detected ten times or more. The gene calls are TRBV5-1 and TRBJ1-4; 9 bases fit TRBD1. Germline CDR1 SGHRS, CDR2 YFSETQ. V gave up 4 bases and J gave up 3 bases; unmatched junction bases: 10. This CDR3 spans 17 amino acids. The CDR3 region has the DNA TGCGCCAGCAGCCTAAATACAGGGGGCTTTTCTAATGAAAAACTGTTTTTT. Amino acids: CASSLNTGGFSNEKLFF.